One and the same sample provided the 17 T cell receptor beta chains below, sequenced in a study of cytomegalovirus exposure and HLA in healthy donors. Researchers ran the PCR with 60 Vbeta and 13 Jbeta primers. The method was immunoSEQ multiplex PCR; TCRdb's version includes in-frame clones alone and lacks a portion of them. The sample shows 65,000 to 90,000 clones, about 80% of them seen only once. The material sequenced was PBMCs. These receptor sequences come from a man aged 30 to 39 in good health and CMV-seronegative.

The rearrangement uses TRBV28 and TRBJ2-2; 11 bases fit TRBD2. The CDR3 contains 16 residues. Germline CDR1 reads MDHEN; CDR2 reads SYDVKM. With V trimmed by 2 bases and J by 8 bases, 7 bases remained unmatched. The CDR3 loop is CASSLLAGGKRGELFF. The CDR3 region has the DNA TGTGCCAGCAGTTTACTAGCGGGAGGAAAAAGGGGGGAGCTGTTTTTT.

This chain uses TRBV4-2 with TRBJ1-5; TRBD1 is a possible D gene (6 bases). The V gene lost 1 base and the J gene lost 2 bases, with 12 bases spanning the gap. The CDR3 runs to 16 residues. Germline V gives CDR1 LGHNA, CDR2 YNFKEQ. This CDR3 is CASSQGEAGGNQPQHF. CDR3 DNA sequence: TGTGCCAGCAGCCAAGGAGAGGCAGGGGGCAATCAGCCCCAGCATTTT.

The chain uses TRBV11-2 and TRBJ2-3; TRBD1 matches 8 bases. The CDR3 length is 14 residues. V was pared by 5 bases and J by 3 bases, with 4 bases of the junction left unmatched. Germline values: CDR1 SGHAT, CDR2 FQNNGV. The CDR3 nucleotides read TGTGCCAGCAGCCCCGGGACAGGTACAGATACGCAGTATTTT. This sequence encodes CASSPGTGTDTQYF.

The chain carries TRBV7-2 and TRBJ1-1; D ambiguous. The CDR3 has 12 residues. In germline, CDR1 is SGHTA, CDR2 FQGNSA. V was cut by 5 bases and J by 4 bases, with 8 bases left in between. CDR3 loop: CASSLIGTEAFF. The DNA of the CDR3 is TGTGCCAGCAGCCTTATCGGCACTGAAGCTTTCTTT.

The chain has TRBV27 and TRBJ2-7, with 9 bases aligning to TRBD2. The CDR3 has 17 residues. V trimming: 5 bases; J trimming: 1 base; junction bases outside the gene matches: 12. Per the germline V gene, CDR1 is MNHEY and CDR2 is SMNVEV (reference sequence). The CDR3 loop is CASSPRFIAGDSYEQYF. CDR3 in DNA: TGTGCCAGCAGTCCCCGGTTTATAGCGGGAGATTCCTACGAGCAGTACTTC.

This clone was observed a single time. CDR3 nucleotides: TGCGCCAGCAGCCAAGAGGGTAGAGGCACCGGGGAGCTGTTTTTT. Amino acids: CASSQEGRGTGELFF. The chain links TRBV4-3 to TRBJ2-2; D unresolved. The CDR3 has 15 residues. Germline-derived CDR1 and CDR2 are LGHNA and YSLEER. V lost 0 bases and J lost 4, with 9 bases in between.

The rearrangement joins TRBV10-3 to TRBJ2-1; a possible D gene is TRBD1 (5 bases). This CDR3 is built from 13 residues. The ends were cut back, 0 bases at V and 8 bases at J, with 8 bases in the middle. Germline V gene sequence: CDR1 ENHRY, CDR2 SYGVKD. In nucleotides, the CDR3 is TGTGCCATCAGTGAGTCTACAGGCTATGAGCAGTTCTTC. This sequence encodes CAISESTGYEQFF.

The chain is built from TRBV30 and TRBJ2-7, with D possibly being TRBD1 (7 bases). The V end was cut by 3 bases, the J end by 4 bases, with 13 bases between. CDR1 is GTSNPN, CDR2 SVGIG, per germline (reference sequence). This CDR3 has 13 amino acids. The chain's CDR3 is CAWRKAGGYEQYF. In DNA form, the CDR3 reads TGTGCCTGGAGGAAGGCAGGGGGGTACGAGCAGTACTTC.

V and J are TRBV9 and TRBJ1-2; maybe TRBD1 (6 bases). The germline gives CDR1 SGDLS, CDR2 YYNGEE. This CDR3 has 16 residues. V was clipped by 4 bases and J by 1 base, with 17 bases between them. The CDR3 loop is CASSFSRTANNYGYTF. CDR3 nucleotide sequence: TGTGCCAGCAGCTTCAGTCGGACAGCAAATAACTATGGCTACACCTTC.

V usage is TRBV6-5 and J usage is TRBJ2-7; maybe TRBD2 (6 bases). V lost 7 bases, J lost 3 bases, and 16 bases lay in between. Germline V gives CDR1 MNHEY, CDR2 SVGAGI. This CDR3 has 14 residues. CDR3 in DNA: TGTGCCAGCAAGGAGGGCCGCACGGGCTACGAGCAGTACTTC. Protein product: CASKEGRTGYEQYF.

The CDR3 protein is CATGQEETQYF. The CDR3 nucleotides read TGTGCCACCGGACAAGAAGAGACCCAGTACTTC. This chain uses TRBV2 with TRBJ2-5; the D gene is possibly TRBD1 (5 bases). Germline-derived CDR1 and CDR2 are SNHLY and FYNNEI. The CDR3 is 11 amino acids. V lost 10 bases to trimming and J lost 3 bases, with 9 bases between them.

The chain is built from TRBV13 and TRBJ1-3; 9 nucleotides line up with TRBD1. The germline V gene encodes CDR1 PRHDT and CDR2 FYEKMQ (reference sequence). The CDR3 spans 20 residues. Trimming at V came to 5 bases and at J to 4 bases, leaving 21 bases not matched to a gene. CDR3 protein: CASSRLPTLDRGVRGNTIYF. CDR3 nucleotide sequence: TGTGCCAGCAGCCGACTGCCCACCCTGGACAGGGGAGTTAGGGGAAACACCATATATTTT.

To note about this clone: A read error may produce the germline difference seen at one junction end. The rearrangement uses TRBV5-4 and TRBJ1-6; 9 bases line up with TRBD1. Germline CDR1 reads SGHNT; CDR2 reads YYREEE (reference sequence). The CDR3 is 15 residues long. The CDR3: CAGSLEGTGTAPLHF. The CDR3 nucleotides read TGTGCCGGCAGCTTGGAGGGGACAGGGACGGCACCCCTCCACTTT.

The rearrangement joins TRBV6-5 to TRBJ2-7; TRBD1 matches at 7 bases. Germline trimming cut 6 bases from V and 6 bases from J; bases unmatched to any gene: 5. Germline V gives CDR1 MNHEY, CDR2 SVGAGI. This CDR3 is 12 amino acids long. This CDR3 reads CASSKDRLEQYF. The CDR3, as DNA: TGTGCCAGCAGCAAGGACAGGCTCGAGCAGTACTTC.

A single count supports this clone. The chain is built from TRBV15 and TRBJ2-7; D might be TRBD2 (6 bases). Germline assignment: CDR1 LNHNV and CDR2 YYDKDF (reference sequence). The CDR3 is 14 amino acids. Trimming removed 6 bases from V and 1 base from J, with 13 bases in between. The CDR3 sequence: CATRPLSGSYEQYF. In DNA, the CDR3 is TGTGCCACCAGGCCGCTTAGCGGATCCTACGAGCAGTACTTC.

V is TRBV6-5 and J is TRBJ1-1; D is undetermined. V was clipped by 0 bases and J by 6 bases, with 8 bases between them. Germline V lookup: CDR1 MNHEY, CDR2 SVGAGI. This CDR3 region has 13 residues. The CDR3 nucleotides are TGTGCCAGCAGTTACTCTGACTGGGCTGAAGCTTTCTTT. It specifies CASSYSDWAEAFF.

There are a few counts of this clone. The rearrangement links TRBV6-5 to TRBJ2-1; 11 bases agree with TRBD2. The V and J ends lost 6 bases and 8 bases, in that order; junction bases with no gene match: 9. Germline V gives CDR1 MNHEY, CDR2 SVGAGI. The CDR3 runs 15 residues. The CDR3 DNA is TGTGCCAGCAGGAAAGGCGGGACTAGCGGCTATGAGCAGTTCTTC. Protein: CASRKGGTSGYEQFF.